Listed below are T cell receptor beta chains from one sample, sequenced in a study of T cells in Graves' hyperthyroidism and ophthalmopathy. TCRdb fed the multiplex PCR reads into MiXCR, producing one record per CDR3 protein. Seen here are fewer than 600,000 distinct CDR3 sequences, about 15% observed once, and the top ten hold roughly 13%. The specimen was blood. These receptors were obtained from a woman aged 40 to 50 with Graves' hyperthyroidism. Both conserved end residues are part of each CDR3. Fields, in order: D gene, J gene, clone size, V gene, CDR3 protein, CDR3 DNA. The D gene is left open where the match is weak. Clone size is given for some rows only: seen once, a few or many times, or a class if the clone is expanded.

TRBD1	TRBJ1-5	NA	TRBV7-9	CASSQGQAGDQPQHF	TGTGCCAGCAGCCAAGGACAGGCTGGAGATCAGCCCCAGCATTTT
TRBD2	TRBJ2-1	few	TRBV19	CASSIWGLNEQFF	TGTGCCAGTAGTATTTGGGGACTAAATGAGCAGTTCTTC
TRBD1	TRBJ2-1	NA	TRBV10-1	CASSAAGGAYNEQFF	TGCGCCAGCAGTGCCGCAGGGGGCGCATACAATGAGCAGTTCTTC
NA	TRBJ1-1	NA	TRBV11-2	CASSTGLGTEAFF	TGTGCCAGCAGCACAGGTCTGGGCACTGAAGCTTTCTTT
NA	TRBJ1-1	NA	TRBV18	CASSPQGRSEAFF	TGTGCCAGCTCACCTCAGGGGCGGTCTGAAGCTTTCTTT
TRBD2	TRBJ2-7	few	TRBV19	CASSSPGLAGAYEQYF	TGTGCCAGTAGTTCACCGGGACTAGCGGGAGCCTACGAGCAGTACTTC
TRBD1	TRBJ1-1	many	TRBV29-1	CSVETGGEAFF	TGCAGCGTCGAGACAGGGGGTGAAGCTTTCTTT
TRBD1	TRBJ2-2	NA	TRBV18	CASSPPVGQGESGELFF	TGTGCCAGCTCACCACCGGTGGGACAGGGGGAATCCGGGGAGCTGTTTTTT
NA	TRBJ2-3	few	TRBV9	CASSVRNTDTQYF	TGTGCCAGCAGCGTAAGAAACACAGATACGCAGTATTTT
NA	TRBJ2-3	many	TRBV13	CASSSSTRGPDTQYF	TGTGCCAGCAGCTCATCGACGCGGGGGCCTGATACGCAGTATTTT
TRBD1	TRBJ1-5	NA	TRBV19	CASSVNSRQGSSNQPQHF	TGTGCCAGTAGTGTAAACTCCCGACAGGGTTCGAGCAATCAGCCCCAGCATTTT
NA	TRBJ2-1	NA	TRBV19	CASSTRTGFEGGGPSNEQFF	TGTGCCAGTAGTACCCGGACAGGGTTTGAGGGGGGAGGGCCTTCGAATGAGCAGTTCTTC
NA	TRBJ2-3	few	TRBV19	CASSIDGSGHTDTQYF	TGTGCCAGTAGTATAGATGGGAGCGGACACACAGATACGCAGTATTTT
TRBD1	TRBJ1-5	few	TRBV20-1	CSARADRGQPQHF	TGCAGTGCTAGAGCGGACAGGGGACAGCCCCAGCATTTT
TRBD1	TRBJ2-1	many	TRBV6-1	CASSDGQGAVDEQFF	TGTGCCAGCAGTGACGGACAGGGGGCCGTCGATGAGCAGTTCTTC
TRBD2	TRBJ2-3	many	TRBV20-1	CSALKASGFETQYF	TGCAGTGCTCTGAAGGCTAGCGGATTTGAAACGCAGTATTTT
NA	TRBJ2-7	many	TRBV28	CASSFFRATEQYF	TGTGCCAGCAGTTTCTTCAGGGCGACCGAGCAGTACTTC
NA	TRBJ1-3	many	TRBV3-1	CASSQGPYSGNTIYF	TGTGCCAGCAGCCAAGGCCCCTACTCTGGAAACACCATATATTTT
NA	TRBJ2-1	few	TRBV10-1	CASSESNVRGVEQFF	TGCGCCAGCAGTGAGTCGAACGTTCGGGGCGTTGAGCAGTTCTTC
NA	TRBJ2-7	many	TRBV5-1	CASSMDLSYEQYF	TGCGCCAGCAGCATGGACCTTTCCTACGAGCAGTACTTC
TRBD2	TRBJ2-7	many	TRBV30	CAWAASGRVSEQYF	TGTGCCTGGGCGGCTAGCGGGAGGGTTAGCGAGCAGTACTTC